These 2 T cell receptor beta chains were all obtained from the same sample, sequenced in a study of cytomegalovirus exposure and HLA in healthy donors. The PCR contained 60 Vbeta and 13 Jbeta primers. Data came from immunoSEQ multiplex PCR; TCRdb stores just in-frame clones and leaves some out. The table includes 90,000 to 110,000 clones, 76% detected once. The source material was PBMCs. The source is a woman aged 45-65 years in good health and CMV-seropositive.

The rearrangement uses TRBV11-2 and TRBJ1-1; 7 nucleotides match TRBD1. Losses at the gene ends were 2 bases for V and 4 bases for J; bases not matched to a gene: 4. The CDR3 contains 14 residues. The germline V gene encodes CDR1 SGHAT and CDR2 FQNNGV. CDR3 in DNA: TGTGCCAGCAGCTTAACAGGGGATGGCACTGAAGCTTTCTTT. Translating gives CASSLTGDGTEAFF.

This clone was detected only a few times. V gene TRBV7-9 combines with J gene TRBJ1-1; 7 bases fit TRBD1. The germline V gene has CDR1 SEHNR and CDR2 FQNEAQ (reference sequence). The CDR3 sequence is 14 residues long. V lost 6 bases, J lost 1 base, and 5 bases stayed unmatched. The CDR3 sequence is CASRSQGKNTEAFF. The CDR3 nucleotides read TGTGCCAGCAGATCACAGGGGAAGAACACTGAAGCTTTCTTT. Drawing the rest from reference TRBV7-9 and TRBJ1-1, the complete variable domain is DTGVSQNPRHKITKRGQNVTFRCDPISEHNRLYWYRQTLGQGPEFLTYFQNEAQLEKSRLLSDRFSAERPKGSFSTLEIQRTEQGDSAMYLCASRSQGKNTEAFFGQGTRLTVV.